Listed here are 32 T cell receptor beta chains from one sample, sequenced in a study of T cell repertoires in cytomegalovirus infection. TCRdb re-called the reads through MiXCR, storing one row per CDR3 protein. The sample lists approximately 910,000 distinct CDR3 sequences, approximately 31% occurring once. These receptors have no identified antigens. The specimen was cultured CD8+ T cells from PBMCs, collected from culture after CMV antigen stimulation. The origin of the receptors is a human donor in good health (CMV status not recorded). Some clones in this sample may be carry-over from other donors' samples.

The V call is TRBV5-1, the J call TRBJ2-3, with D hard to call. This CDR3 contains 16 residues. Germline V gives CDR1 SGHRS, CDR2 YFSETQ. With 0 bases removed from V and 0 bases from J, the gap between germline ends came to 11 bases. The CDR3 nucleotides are TGCGCCAGCAGCTTGGGTGCAGTCGCTAGCACAGATACGCAGTATTTT. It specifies CASSLGAVASTDTQYF.

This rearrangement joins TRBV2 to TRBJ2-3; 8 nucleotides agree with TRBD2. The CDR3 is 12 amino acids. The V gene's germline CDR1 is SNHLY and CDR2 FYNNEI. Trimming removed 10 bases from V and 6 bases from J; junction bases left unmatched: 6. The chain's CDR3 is CATGTRVDTQYF. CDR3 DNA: TGTGCCACCGGGACTAGGGTGGATACGCAGTATTTT.

The CDR3 bases are TGTGCCAGCAGTTGGGACCGTGGTGGGGTAGGCCAGCATTTT. This encodes CASSWDRGGVGQHF. The V gene is TRBV28, the J gene TRBJ1-5, with D perhaps TRBD1 (5 bases). CDR1 is MDHEN and CDR2 is SYDVKM in the germline V gene. The CDR3 spans 14 residues. V was shortened by 4 bases and J by 12 bases, with 19 bases between the two germline ends.

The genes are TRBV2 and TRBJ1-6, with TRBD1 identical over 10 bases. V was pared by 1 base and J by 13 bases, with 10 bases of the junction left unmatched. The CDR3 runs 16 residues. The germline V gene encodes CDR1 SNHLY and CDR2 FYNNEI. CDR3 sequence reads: CASSEGGTGDRSPLHF. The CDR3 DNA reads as TGTGCCAGCAGTGAAGGCGGGACAGGGGACAGGAGTCCCCTCCACTTT.

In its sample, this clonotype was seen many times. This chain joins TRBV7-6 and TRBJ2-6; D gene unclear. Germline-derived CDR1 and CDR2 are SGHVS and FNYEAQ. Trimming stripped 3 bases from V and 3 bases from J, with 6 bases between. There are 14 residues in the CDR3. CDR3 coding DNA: TGTGCCAGCAGCTTCCAAGGTGGGGCCAACGTCCTGACTTTC. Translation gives CASSFQGGANVLTF.

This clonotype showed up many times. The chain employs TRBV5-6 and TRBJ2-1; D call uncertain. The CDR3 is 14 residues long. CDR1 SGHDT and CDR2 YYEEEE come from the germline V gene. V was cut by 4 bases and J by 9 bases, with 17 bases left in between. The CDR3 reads CASSEGSGHSEQFF. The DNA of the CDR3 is TGTGCCAGCAGCGAAGGTTCGGGCCATAGTGAGCAGTTCTTC.

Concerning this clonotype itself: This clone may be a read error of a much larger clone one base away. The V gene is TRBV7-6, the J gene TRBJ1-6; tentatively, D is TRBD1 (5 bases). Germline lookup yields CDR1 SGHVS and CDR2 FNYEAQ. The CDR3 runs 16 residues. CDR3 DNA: TGTGTCAGCAGCTTATACAGGCAATTTGATAATTCACCCCTCCACTTT. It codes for CVSSLYRQFDNSPLHF.

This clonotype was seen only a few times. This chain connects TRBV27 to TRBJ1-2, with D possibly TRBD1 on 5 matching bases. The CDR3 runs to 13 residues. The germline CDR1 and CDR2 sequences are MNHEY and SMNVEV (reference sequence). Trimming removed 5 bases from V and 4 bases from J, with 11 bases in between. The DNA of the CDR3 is TGTGCCAGCAGTAAATCGGGGGTCTATGGCTACACCTTC. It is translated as CASSKSGVYGYTF.

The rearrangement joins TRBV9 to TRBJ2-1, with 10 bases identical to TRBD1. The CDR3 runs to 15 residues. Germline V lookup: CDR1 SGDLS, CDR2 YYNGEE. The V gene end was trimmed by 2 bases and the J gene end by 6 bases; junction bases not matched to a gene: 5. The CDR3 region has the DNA TGTGCCAGCAGCGTCTCGGGACAGGGGCTCAATGAGCAGTTCTTC. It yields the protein CASSVSGQGLNEQFF.

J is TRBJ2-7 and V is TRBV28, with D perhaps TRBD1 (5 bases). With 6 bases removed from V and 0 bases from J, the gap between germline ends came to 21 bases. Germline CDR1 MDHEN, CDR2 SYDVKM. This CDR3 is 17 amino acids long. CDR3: CASSSPGRNPSSYEQYV. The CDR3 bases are TGTGCCAGCAGCTCCCCAGGGCGCAACCCCAGCTCCTACGAGCAGTACGTC.

CDR3 sequence (DNA): TGTGCCGTCGCAGGGGATGGGGGTGAAAAACTGTTTTTT. It yields the protein CAVAGDGGEKLFF. The chain has TRBV2 and TRBJ1-4; a weak D match, TRBD1 (6 bases). The germline V gene encodes CDR1 SNHLY and CDR2 FYNNEI. Trimming shortened V by 11 bases and J by 7 bases, and 17 bases separated the two germline ends. This CDR3 contains 13 residues.

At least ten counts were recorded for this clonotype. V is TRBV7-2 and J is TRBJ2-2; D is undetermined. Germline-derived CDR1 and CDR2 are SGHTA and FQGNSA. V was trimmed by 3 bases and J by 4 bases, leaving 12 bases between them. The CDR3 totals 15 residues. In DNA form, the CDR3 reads TGTGCCAGCAGCTTCTGGGTTCAGGCCACCGGGGAGCTGTTTTTT. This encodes CASSFWVQATGELFF.

The CDR3 bases are TGTGCCACCAGCATGGGGAGGAACCTGTGGTTCTTC. This encodes CATSMGRNLWFF. The rearrangement joins TRBV15 to TRBJ2-1, with D possibly TRBD2 on 6 matching bases. CDR1 and CDR2 from the germline V gene are LNHNV and YYDKDF (reference sequence). The CDR3 sequence is 12 residues long. Trimming pared 4 bases from V and 15 bases from J, leaving 16 bases between.

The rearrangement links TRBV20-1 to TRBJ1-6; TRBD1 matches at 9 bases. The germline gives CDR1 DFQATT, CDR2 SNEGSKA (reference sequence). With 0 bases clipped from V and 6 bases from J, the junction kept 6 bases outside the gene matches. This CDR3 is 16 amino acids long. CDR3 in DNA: TGCAGTGCTAGAGACTTCGAGACAGGGGGTAATTCACCCCTCCACTTT. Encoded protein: CSARDFETGGNSPLHF.

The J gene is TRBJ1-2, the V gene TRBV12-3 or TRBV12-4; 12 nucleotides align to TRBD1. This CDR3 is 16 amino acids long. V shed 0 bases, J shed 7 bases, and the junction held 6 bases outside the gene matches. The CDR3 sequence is CASSLAGTGGAGGYTF. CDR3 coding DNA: TGTGCCAGCAGTTTAGCCGGGACAGGGGGCGCGGGTGGCTACACCTTC.

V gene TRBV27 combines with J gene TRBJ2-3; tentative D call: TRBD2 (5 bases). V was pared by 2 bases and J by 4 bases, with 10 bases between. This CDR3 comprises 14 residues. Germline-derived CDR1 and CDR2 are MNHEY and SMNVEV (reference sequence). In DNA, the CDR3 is TGTGCCAGCAGTTTAAGCGGCCCTCCAGATACGCAGTATTTT. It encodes CASSLSGPPDTQYF.

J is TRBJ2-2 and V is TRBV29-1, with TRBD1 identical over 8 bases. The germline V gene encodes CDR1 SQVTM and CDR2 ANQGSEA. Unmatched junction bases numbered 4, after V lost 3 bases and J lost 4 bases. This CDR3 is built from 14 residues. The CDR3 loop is CSVEDRVGTGELFF. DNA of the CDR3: TGCAGCGTTGAGGACAGGGTGGGCACCGGGGAGCTGTTTTTT.

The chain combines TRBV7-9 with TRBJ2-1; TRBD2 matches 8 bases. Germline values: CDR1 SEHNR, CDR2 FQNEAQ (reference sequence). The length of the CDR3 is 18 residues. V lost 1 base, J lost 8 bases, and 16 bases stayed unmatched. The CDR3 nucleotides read TGTGCCAGCAGCTTAGGTTTCCGGGGGGGCTTTGAATCTCATGAGCAGTTCTTC. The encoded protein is CASSLGFRGGFESHEQFF.

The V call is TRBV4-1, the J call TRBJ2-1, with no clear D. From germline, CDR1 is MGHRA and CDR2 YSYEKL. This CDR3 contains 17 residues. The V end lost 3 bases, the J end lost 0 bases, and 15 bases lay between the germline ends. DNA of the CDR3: TGCGCCAGCAGCCAGCTCCCGACGGGCAGCTCCTACAATGAGCAGTTCTTC. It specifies CASSQLPTGSSYNEQFF.

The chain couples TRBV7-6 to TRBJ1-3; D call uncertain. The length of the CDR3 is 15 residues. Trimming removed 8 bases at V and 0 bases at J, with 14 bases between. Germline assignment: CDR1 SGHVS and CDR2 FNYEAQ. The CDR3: CASEKLANSGNTIYF. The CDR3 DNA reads TGTGCCAGCGAGAAGTTAGCGAACTCTGGAAACACCATATATTTT. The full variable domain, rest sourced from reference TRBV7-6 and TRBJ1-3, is GAGVSQSPRYKVTKRGQDVALRCDPISGHVSLYWYRQALGQGPEFLTYFNYEAQQDKSGLPNDRFSAERPEGSISTLTIQRTEQRDSAMYRCASEKLANSGNTIYFGEGSWLTVV.

The CDR3 is CASSFERGYEQYV. CDR3 DNA: TGTGCCAGCAGTTTTGAAAGGGGCTACGAGCAGTACGTC. V usage is TRBV27 and J usage is TRBJ2-7, with D perhaps TRBD1 (5 bases). This CDR3 is 13 amino acids long. Germline V CDR1 and CDR2: MNHEY, SMNVEV (reference sequence). Trimming removed 3 bases at V and 3 bases at J, with 9 bases between.

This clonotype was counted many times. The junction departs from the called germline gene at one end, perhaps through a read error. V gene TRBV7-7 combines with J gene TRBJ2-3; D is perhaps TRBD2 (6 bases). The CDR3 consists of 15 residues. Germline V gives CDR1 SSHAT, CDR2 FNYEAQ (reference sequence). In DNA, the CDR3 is TGTGCTAGCAGCCCCGGGGGAGACTCCACAGATACGCAGTATTTT. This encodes CASSPGGDSTDTQYF. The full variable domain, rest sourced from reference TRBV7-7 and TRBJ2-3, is GAGVSQSPRYKVTKRGQDVTLRCDPISSHATLYWYQQALGQGPEFLTYFNYEAQPDKSGLPSDRFSAERPEGSISTLTIQRTEQRDSAMYRCASSPGGDSTDTQYFGPGTRLTVL.

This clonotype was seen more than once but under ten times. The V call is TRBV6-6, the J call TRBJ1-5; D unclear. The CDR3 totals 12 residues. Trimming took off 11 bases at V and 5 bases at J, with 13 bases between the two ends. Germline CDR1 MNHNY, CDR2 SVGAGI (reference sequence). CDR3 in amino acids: CAQNSVHQPQHF. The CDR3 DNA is TGTGCCCAAAACTCGGTCCATCAGCCCCAGCATTTT.

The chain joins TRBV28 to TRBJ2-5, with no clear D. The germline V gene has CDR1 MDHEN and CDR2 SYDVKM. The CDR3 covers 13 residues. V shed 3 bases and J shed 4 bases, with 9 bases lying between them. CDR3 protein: CASSLVVLETQYF. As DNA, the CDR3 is TGTGCCAGCAGTTTGGTAGTTCTAGAGACCCAGTACTTC.

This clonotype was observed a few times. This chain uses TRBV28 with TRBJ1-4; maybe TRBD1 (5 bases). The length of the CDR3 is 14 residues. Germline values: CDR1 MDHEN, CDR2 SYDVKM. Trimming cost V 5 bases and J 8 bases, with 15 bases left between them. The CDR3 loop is CASSPLGGTEKLFF. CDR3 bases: TGTGCCAGCAGTCCCCTGGGAGGGACCGAAAAACTGTTTTTT.

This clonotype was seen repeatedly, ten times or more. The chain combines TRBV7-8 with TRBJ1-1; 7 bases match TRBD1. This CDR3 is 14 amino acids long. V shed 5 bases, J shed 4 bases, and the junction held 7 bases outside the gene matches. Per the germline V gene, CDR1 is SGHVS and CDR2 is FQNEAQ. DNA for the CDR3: TGTGCCAGCAGCCAATACAGGGGTCCCACTGAAGCTTTCTTT. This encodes CASSQYRGPTEAFF.

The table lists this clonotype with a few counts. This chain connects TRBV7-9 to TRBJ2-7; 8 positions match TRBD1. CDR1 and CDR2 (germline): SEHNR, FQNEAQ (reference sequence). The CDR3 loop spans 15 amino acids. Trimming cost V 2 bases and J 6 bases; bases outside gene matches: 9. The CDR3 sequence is CASSLLGQGGSEQYF. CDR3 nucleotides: TGTGCCAGCAGCTTACTCGGACAGGGAGGTAGCGAGCAGTACTTC.

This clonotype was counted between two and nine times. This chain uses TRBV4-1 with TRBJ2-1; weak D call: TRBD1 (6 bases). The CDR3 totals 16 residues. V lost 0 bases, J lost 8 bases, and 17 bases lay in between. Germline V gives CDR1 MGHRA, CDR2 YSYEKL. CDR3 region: CASSQDGGPSLDEQFF. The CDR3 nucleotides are TGCGCCAGCAGCCAAGATGGGGGCCCCAGTTTAGATGAGCAGTTCTTC.

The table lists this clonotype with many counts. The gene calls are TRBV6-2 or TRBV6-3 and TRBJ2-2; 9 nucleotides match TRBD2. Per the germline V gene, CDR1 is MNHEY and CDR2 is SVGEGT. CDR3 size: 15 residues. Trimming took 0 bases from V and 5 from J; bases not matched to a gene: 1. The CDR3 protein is CASSYSTSGTGELFF. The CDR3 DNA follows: TGTGCCAGCAGTTACTCGACTAGCGGAACCGGGGAGCTGTTTTTT.

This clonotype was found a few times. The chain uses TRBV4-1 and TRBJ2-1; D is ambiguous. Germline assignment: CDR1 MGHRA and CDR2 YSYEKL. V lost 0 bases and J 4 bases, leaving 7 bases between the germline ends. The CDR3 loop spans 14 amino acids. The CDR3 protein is CASSQEKQYNEQFF. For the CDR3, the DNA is TGCGCCAGCAGCCAAGAGAAACAATACAATGAGCAGTTCTTC.

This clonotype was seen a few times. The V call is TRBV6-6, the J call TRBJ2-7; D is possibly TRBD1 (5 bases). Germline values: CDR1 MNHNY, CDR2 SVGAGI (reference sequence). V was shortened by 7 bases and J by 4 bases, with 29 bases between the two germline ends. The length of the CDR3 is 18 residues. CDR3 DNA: TGTGCCAGCACTCCCACCCGGTCGACAGCCGATTTAGGGTACGAGCAGTACTTC. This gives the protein CASTPTRSTADLGYEQYF.

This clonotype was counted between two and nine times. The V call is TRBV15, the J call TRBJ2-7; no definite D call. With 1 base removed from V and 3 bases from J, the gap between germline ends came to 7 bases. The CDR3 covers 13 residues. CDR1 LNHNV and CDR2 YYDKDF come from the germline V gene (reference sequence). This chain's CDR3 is CATSRAAGYEQYF. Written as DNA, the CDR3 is TGTGCCACCAGCAGAGCAGCCGGCTACGAGCAGTACTTC.